Given below is one T cell receptor (beta chain) in context. The specificity of this receptor is unknown. Base quality data are lacking; no much larger clone is found one base away. Ends trimmed: V by 9 bases, J by 3 bases; bases unmatched to a gene: 8. The cysteine opens and the phenylalanine closes a CDR3 of 16 amino acids. The DNA shown is the 48-base CDR3, in frame from base 1. CDR1 LGHNT and CDR2 FRNRAP were looked up in the germline V gene. Collaborating institutions collected whole blood in K2EDTA tubes following their own protocols. For TCRbeta analysis, collaborators shipped samples in one of three forms: frozen whole blood, isolated PBMCs, or DNA extracted from either of those sample types. This sample is drawn from a study of blood T cell repertoires in COVID-19 (dated by TCRdb to the early 2020s). Regarding the complete study: The collaborator samples originated in the United States, Italy and Spain and spanned the acute and convalescent phases of COVID-19. The prospective study material was composed of cDNA or gDNA derived from T cells, B-cell-depleted T cells, or PBMCs. Subjects who had been exposed to COVID-19, were actively infected with it, or had recovered from it provided the deeply sampled blood TCRbeta repertoires that made up the dataset. Nearly every sample came with metadata listing a de-identified subject ID, COVID-19 status, age in years and sex. The samples were drawn from the first 160 participants of the ongoing ImmuneRACE study and from 1,254 subjects provided by 6 global collaborators. The repertoires were made available in a free public database intended to serve as a resource for research on the immune response to SARS-CoV-2. Where available, HLA class I and class II types were obtained from metadata supplied by the sample provider rather than from assay-based typing.

TCRbeta CDR3 regions were amplified from genomic DNA using the immunoSEQ Assay, a bias-controlled multiplex PCR. The source study handled its data this way. Nucleated cell counts per sample were estimated from amplification of reference gene primers within the assay. To quantify the absolute abundance of each unique TCRbeta CDR3 rearrangement, sequence reads were collapsed and filtered. For each sample, productive Simpson clonality was calculated as the square root of Simpson's diversity index over productive rearrangements. What TCRdb holds here is the immuneACCESS table cut down to in-frame rearrangements. Part of the clones is not present; checked against another copy, under half of the missing clones reflect an unresolved V gene, and the others are unexplained. V, J and clone size were drawn from that table, and D and trimming were deduced from the DNA. Within this sample are roughly 100,000 clones, with roughly nine tenths of them counted one time only. The ten top clones hold about 3.5% of the sample.

What the research found in general, with its limitations: The amount of clinical and demographic metadata varied by source and participant and was provided uncurated.

Sequencing used peripheral blood. This receptor was obtained from a woman between 55 and 75 years old with acute or convalescent COVID-19. The V and J segments used are TRBV12-5 and TRBJ1-4, with 12 junctional bases fitting TRBD1. Read as DNA, the sequence is TGTGCTAGCACCCGCGGGACAGGGGGCTCTAATGAAAAACTGTTTTTT. Its translation reads: CASTRGTGGSNEKLFF. Supplemented by the reference TRBV12-5 and TRBJ1-4 proteins around the CDR3, the complete variable domain is DARVTQTPRHKVTEMGQEVTMRCQPILGHNTVFWYRQTMMQGLELLAYFRNRAPLDDSGMPKDRFSAEMPDATLATLKIQPSEPRDSAVYFCASTRGTGGSNEKLFFGSGTQLSVL.